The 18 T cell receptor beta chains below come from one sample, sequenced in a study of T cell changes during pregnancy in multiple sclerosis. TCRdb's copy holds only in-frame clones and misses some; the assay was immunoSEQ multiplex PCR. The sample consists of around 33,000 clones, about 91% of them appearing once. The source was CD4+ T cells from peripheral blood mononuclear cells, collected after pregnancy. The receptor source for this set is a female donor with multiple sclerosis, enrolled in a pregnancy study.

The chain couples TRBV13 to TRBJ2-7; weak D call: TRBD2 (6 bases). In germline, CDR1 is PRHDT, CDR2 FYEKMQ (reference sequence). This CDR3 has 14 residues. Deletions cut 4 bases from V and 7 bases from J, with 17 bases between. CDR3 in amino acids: CASSSGLLSWEQYF. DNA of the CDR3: TGTGCCAGCAGCTCGGGACTCCTCTCCTGGGAGCAGTACTTC.

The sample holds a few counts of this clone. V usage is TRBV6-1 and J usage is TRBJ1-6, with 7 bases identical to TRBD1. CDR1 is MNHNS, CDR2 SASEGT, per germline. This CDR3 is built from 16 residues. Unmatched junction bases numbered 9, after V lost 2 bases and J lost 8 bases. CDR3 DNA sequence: TGTGCCAGCAGTGAACTTAGCGGGACAGCCTATTCACCCCTCCACTTT. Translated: CASSELSGTAYSPLHF.

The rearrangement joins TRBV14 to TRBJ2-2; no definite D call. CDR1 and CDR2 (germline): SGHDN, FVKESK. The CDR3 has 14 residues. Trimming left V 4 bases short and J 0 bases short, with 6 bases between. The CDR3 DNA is TGTGCCAGCAGCCTTTCAGCGAACACCGGGGAGCTGTTTTTT. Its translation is CASSLSANTGELFF.

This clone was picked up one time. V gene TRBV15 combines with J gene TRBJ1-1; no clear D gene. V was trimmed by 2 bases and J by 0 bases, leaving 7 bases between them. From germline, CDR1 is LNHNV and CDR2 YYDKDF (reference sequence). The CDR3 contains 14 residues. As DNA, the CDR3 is TGTGCCACCAGCAGATACACACTGAACACTGAAGCTTTCTTT. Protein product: CATSRYTLNTEAFF.

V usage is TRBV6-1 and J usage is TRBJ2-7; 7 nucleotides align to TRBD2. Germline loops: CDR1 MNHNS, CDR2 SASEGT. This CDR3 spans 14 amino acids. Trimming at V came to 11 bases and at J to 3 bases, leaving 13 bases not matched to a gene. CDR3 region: CASAVASGGYEQYF. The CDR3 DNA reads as TGTGCCTCCGCCGTGGCTAGCGGAGGCTACGAGCAGTACTTC.

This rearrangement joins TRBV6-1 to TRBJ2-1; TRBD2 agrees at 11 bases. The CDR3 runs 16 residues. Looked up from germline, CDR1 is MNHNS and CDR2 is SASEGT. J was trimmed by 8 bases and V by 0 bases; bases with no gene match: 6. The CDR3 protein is CASSEAASGGRDEQFF. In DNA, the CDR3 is TGTGCCAGCAGTGAAGCCGCTAGCGGGGGGAGGGATGAGCAGTTCTTC.

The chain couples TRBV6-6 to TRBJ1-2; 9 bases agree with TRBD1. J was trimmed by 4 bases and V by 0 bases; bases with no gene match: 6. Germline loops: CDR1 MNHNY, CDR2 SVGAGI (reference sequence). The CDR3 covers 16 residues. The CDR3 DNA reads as TGTGCCAGCAGTTACTCCGCTTTGGACAGGGGCTATGGCTACACCTTC. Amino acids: CASSYSALDRGYGYTF.

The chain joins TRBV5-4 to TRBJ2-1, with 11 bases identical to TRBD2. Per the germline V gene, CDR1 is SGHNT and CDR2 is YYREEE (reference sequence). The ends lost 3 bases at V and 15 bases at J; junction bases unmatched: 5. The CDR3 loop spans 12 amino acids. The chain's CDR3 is CASSSLAGGAFF. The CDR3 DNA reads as TGTGCCAGCAGCTCCTTAGCGGGAGGGGCGTTCTTC.

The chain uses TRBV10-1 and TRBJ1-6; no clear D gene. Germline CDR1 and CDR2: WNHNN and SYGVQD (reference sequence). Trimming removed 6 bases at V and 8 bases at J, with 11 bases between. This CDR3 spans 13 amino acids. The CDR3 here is CASRQRLDSPLHF. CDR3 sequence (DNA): TGCGCCAGCAGACAGAGATTGGATTCACCCCTCCACTTT.

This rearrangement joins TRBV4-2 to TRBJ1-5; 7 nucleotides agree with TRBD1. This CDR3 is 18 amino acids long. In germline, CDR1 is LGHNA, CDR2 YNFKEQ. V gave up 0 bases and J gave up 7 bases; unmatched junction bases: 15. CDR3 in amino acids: CASSQDTGEVALAQPQHF. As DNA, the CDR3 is TGTGCCAGCAGCCAAGATACAGGGGAGGTTGCGCTGGCCCAGCCCCAGCATTTT.

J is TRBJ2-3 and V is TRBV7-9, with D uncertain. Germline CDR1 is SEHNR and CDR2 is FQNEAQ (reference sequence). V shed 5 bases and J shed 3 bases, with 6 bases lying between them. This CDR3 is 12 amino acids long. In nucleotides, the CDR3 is TGTGCCAGCAGCCCCGAGACAGATACGCAGTATTTT. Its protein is CASSPETDTQYF.

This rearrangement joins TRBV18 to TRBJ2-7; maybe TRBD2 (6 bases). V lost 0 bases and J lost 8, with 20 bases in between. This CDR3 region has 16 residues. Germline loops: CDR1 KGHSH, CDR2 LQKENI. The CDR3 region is CASSPPPVGLGLKQYF. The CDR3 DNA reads TGTGCCAGCTCACCACCCCCTGTCGGGCTGGGACTGAAGCAGTACTTC.

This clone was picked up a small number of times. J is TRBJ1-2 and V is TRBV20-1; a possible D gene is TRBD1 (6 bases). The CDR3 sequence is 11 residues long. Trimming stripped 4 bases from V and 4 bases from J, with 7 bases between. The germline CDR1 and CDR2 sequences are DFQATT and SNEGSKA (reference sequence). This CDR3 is CSANRAYGYTF. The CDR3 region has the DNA TGCAGTGCTAACAGGGCCTATGGCTACACCTTC.

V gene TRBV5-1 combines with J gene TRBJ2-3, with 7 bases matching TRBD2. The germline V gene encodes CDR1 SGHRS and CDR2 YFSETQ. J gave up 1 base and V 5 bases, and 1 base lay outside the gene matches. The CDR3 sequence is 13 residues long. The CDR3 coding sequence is TGCGCCAGCAGTCGGGAGGGCACAGATACGCAGTATTTT. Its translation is CASSREGTDTQYF.

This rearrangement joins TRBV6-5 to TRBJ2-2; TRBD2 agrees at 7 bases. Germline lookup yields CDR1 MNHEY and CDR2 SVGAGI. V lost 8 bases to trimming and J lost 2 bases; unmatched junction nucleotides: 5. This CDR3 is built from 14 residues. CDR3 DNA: TGTGCCAGCGGGGGGGTCCTAAACACCGGGGAGCTGTTTTTT. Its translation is CASGGVLNTGELFF.

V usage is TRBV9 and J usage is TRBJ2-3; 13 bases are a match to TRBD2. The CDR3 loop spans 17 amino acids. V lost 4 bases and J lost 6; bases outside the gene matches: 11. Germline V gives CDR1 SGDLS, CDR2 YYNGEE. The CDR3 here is CASSIPLGLAGEDTQYF. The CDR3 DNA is TGTGCCAGCAGCATCCCCCTTGGACTAGCGGGAGAGGATACGCAGTATTTT.

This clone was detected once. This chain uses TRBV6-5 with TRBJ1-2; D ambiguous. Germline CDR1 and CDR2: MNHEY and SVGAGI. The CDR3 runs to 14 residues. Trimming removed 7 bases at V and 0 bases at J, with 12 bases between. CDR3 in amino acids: CASTSGRTNYGYTF. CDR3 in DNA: TGTGCCAGCACTTCAGGCAGGACTAACTATGGCTACACCTTC.

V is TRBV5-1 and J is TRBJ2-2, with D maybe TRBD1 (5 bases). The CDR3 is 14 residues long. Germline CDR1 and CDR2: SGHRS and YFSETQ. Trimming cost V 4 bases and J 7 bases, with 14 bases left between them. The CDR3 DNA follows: TGCGCCAGCAGCGCATCTACAGGCGGCGGGGAGCTGTTTTTT. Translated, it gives CASSASTGGGELFF.